These T cell receptor beta chains were read from a single sample in a study of cytomegalovirus exposure and HLA in healthy donors. The table came from immunoSEQ multiplex PCR; TCRdb's copy has only in-frame clones and leaves some out. The sample carries over 150,000 clones, roughly 80% recorded once. The sequenced sample consisted of PBMCs. The receptors derive from a woman aged 45-60 years in good health and CMV-seropositive. CDR3s include the opening cysteine and the closing phenylalanine or tryptophan. D genes are given only for firm matches. Size is omitted from some rows. Given values are once, few, many or a class for expanded clones.

>13|TRBJ1-1|TRBV29-1|-|TRBD1
TGCAGCGTTTCGACAGGGGCGAACACTGAAGCTTTCTTT
CSVSTGANTEAFF
>11|TRBJ2-5|TRBV29-1|-|-
TGCAGCGTTGTGGCATTAGAGACCCAGTACTTC
CSVVALETQYF
>15|TRBJ1-1|TRBV28|few|TRBD1
TGTGCCAGCAGGTCAGGGGGCCTAGGGAACACTGAAGCTTTCTTT
CASRSGGLGNTEAFF
>17|TRBJ2-3|TRBV6-1|-|-
TGTGCCAGCAGTGAAGCTCGCGGAACGGGTAGCACAGATACGCAGTATTTT
CASSEARGTGSTDTQYF
>14|TRBJ2-3|TRBV19|-|-
TGTGCCAGTAGTATAGGGTCTGGCGGAGATACGCAGTATTTT
CASSIGSGGDTQYF
>17|TRBJ2-1|TRBV2|-|-
TGTGCCAGCAAACGAAGACTAGTCCTAAGCTCCTACAATGAGCAGTTCTTC
CASKRRLVLSSYNEQFF
>14|TRBJ2-5|TRBV6-5|-|TRBD2
TGTGCCAGCAGTTCTAGCGGGGGACAAGAGACCCAGTACTTC
CASSSSGGQETQYF
>12|TRBJ2-7|TRBV5-1|-|-
TGCGCCAGCAGCATCGGGGGATACGAGCAGTACTTC
CASSIGGYEQYF
>17|TRBJ1-4|TRBV28|-|TRBD1
TGTGCCAGCAGCTTGCGGGGCAGGGGGCGGGCTAATGAAAAACTGTTTTTT
CASSLRGRGRANEKLFF
>16|TRBJ2-3|TRBV30|-|TRBD2
TGTGCCTGGAGTCGGACTAGCGGGAGGGGCACAGATACGCAGTATTTT
CAWSRTSGRGTDTQYF
>17|TRBJ2-3|TRBV18|-|-
TGTGCCAGCTCACCCCTGGAGGATACCCCCAGCACAGATACGCAGTATTTT
CASSPLEDTPSTDTQYF
>13|TRBJ1-2|TRBV2|-|-
TGTGCCAGCAGGGAAACAAAAAGTGCAGGCTACACCTTC
CASRETKSAGYTF
>17|TRBJ2-1|TRBV28|-|-
TGTGCCAGCAGTTTATTAGGTGGGGGGGCCAGTGAGAATGAGCAGTTCTTC
CASSLLGGGASENEQFF
>13|TRBJ2-5|TRBV7-7|-|-
TGTGCCAGCAGTCTGGGCTACCAAGAGACCCAGTACTTC
CASSLGYQETQYF
>16|TRBJ2-4|TRBV2|-|TRBD2
TGTGCCAGCAGTGACGGACTAGCGGGAGTAAAAAACATTCAGTACTTC
CASSDGLAGVKNIQYF
>14|TRBJ1-2|TRBV2|-|TRBD1
TGTGCCAGCAGGGGGGGACAGGGGAACTATGGCTACACCTTC
CASRGGQGNYGYTF
>14|TRBJ2-5|TRBV7-6|few|TRBD1
TGTGCCAGCAGCCAGGGACAGGTGGTAACGACCCAGTACTTC
CASSQGQVVTTQYF
>18|TRBJ2-5|TRBV5-1|-|TRBD2
TGCGCCAGCAGCTTGGGCAGGACTAGCGGGGAAATCCAAGAGACCCAGTACTTC
CASSLGRTSGEIQETQYF
>15|TRBJ2-5|TRBV5-1|-|TRBD2
TGCGCCAGCAACCGAAGAGCGGGACTCGAGGAGACCCAGTACTTC
CASNRRAGLEETQYF
>15|TRBJ2-1|TRBV25-1|-|TRBD2
TGTGCCAGCAGTGAAAGGGTAGCGGGGGGTTTTGAGCAGTTCTTC
CASSERVAGGFEQFF
>13|TRBJ2-2|TRBV11-2|-|-
TGTGCCAGCAGCCGTCAGGTGACCGGGGAGCTGTTTTTT
CASSRQVTGELFF
>13|TRBJ2-7|TRBV5-1|-|-
TGCGCCAGCAGCACTGGGGCAGGGCACGAGCAGTACTTC
CASSTGAGHEQYF
>15|TRBJ2-3|TRBV9|-|-
TGTGCCAGCAGCGGAGTAGGGACTGTCTCAGATACGCAGTATTTT
CASSGVGTVSDTQYF
>15|TRBJ1-5|TRBV30|-|TRBD1
TGTGCCTGGAGCGCCGGGACAGGGGGGGGACAGCCCCAGCATTTT
CAWSAGTGGGQPQHF
>14|TRBJ1-2|TRBV7-8|-|-
TGTGCCAGCAGCTCGAGGGGTTGGGGGGGTGGCTACACCTTC
CASSSRGWGGGYTF
>16|TRBJ2-1|TRBV9|-|-
TGTGCCAGCAGCAAAGTTGGTACAGGGAAGGGTACCGAGCAGTTCTTC
CASSKVGTGKGTEQFF
>15|TRBJ2-5|TRBV5-4|-|TRBD2
TGTGCCAGCAGCTTGAACGGGAGGGCCTTGGAGACCCAGTACTTC
CASSLNGRALETQYF
>14|TRBJ1-2|TRBV4-3|few|TRBD1
TGCGCCAGCAGCCAAGGACAGGGGATCGATGGCTACACCTTC
CASSQGQGIDGYTF
>13|TRBJ2-5|TRBV9|-|TRBD2
TGTGCCAGCAGCGTAGCGGGGGGGGAGACCCAGTACTTC
CASSVAGGETQYF
>15|TRBJ2-1|TRBV9|-|TRBD2
TGTGCCAGCAGCGTAGGCGGGGGGTCGATTGGGGGGCAGTTCTTC
CASSVGGGSIGGQFF
>15|TRBJ2-7|TRBV7-6|few|TRBD1
TGTGCCAGCAGCCCCGGACAGGGGGGGGTCTACGAGCAGTACTTC
CASSPGQGGVYEQYF
>16|TRBJ2-1|TRBV19|-|TRBD2
TGTGCCAGTAGTACCAGACTAGCGGGACCTTACAATGAGCAGTTCTTC
CASSTRLAGPYNEQFF
>17|TRBJ2-6|TRBV21-1|-|-
TGTGCCAGCAGCAAAGCCAAAGTTAGGGCTGGGGCCAACGGCCTGACTTTC
CASSKAKVRAGANGLTF
>15|TRBJ2-6|TRBV7-9|-|TRBD1
TGTGCCAGCAGCGAGACAGGGACCGGGGCCAACGTCCTGACTTTC
CASSETGTGANVLTF
>17|TRBJ2-7|TRBV7-9|once|TRBD1
TGTGCCAGCAGCTTAGACTCGGTGCGGCAGGGGGAAGGGGAGCAGTACTTC
CASSLDSVRQGEGEQYF
>15|TRBJ1-6|TRBV15|-|-
TGTGCCACCAGCAGAGACCGGGGTCTAAATTCACCCCTCCACTTT
CATSRDRGLNSPLHF
>14|TRBJ2-7|TRBV28|-|TRBD2
TGTGCCAGCAGTTTACCGACTAGCGGGACTAAGCAGTACTTC
CASSLPTSGTKQYF
>13|TRBJ1-2|TRBV14|-|-
TGTGCCAGCAGCCAAGGGCGGAGCTATGGCTACACCTTC
CASSQGRSYGYTF
>18|TRBJ1-5|TRBV27|once|TRBD1
TGTGCCAGCAGCTCCATAACAGGGGTTTTTCTTGGCGGTCAGCCCCAGCATTTT
CASSSITGVFLGGQPQHF
>14|TRBJ2-2|TRBV6-1|few|TRBD2
TGTGCCAGCAGCAGACTAGCGAGCACCGGGGAGCTGTTTTTT
CASSRLASTGELFF
>13|TRBJ1-1|TRBV19|-|TRBD1
TGTGCCAGTAGTAATGACAGGGACACTGAAGCTTTCTTT
CASSNDRDTEAFF
>12|TRBJ1-1|TRBV28|-|-
TGTGCCAGCAAACAGGCGAACACTGAAGCTTTCTTT
CASKQANTEAFF
>16|TRBJ2-5|TRBV7-8|once|TRBD2
TGTGCCAGCAGCTTAGGCAGGACTAGCGGGGTTGAGACCCAGTACTTC
CASSLGRTSGVETQYF
>15|TRBJ2-3|TRBV19|-|TRBD1
TGTGCCAGTAGGAAGGACAGGGAACGTGCAGATACGCAGTATTTT
CASRKDRERADTQYF
>16|TRBJ2-7|TRBV10-3|-|-
TGTGCCATCAGTGAGTATGGGAGGACTCCTTCCTACGAGCAGTACTTC
CAISEYGRTPSYEQYF
>15|TRBJ2-7|TRBV7-9|once|TRBD1
TGTGCCAGCAGCCCGCGGACAGGGTTGTCCTACGAGCAGTACTTC
CASSPRTGLSYEQYF
>15|TRBJ1-5|TRBV7-2|-|TRBD1
TGTGCCAGCAGCTTGGACAGGGGTTTCGGTCAGCCCCAGCATTTT
CASSLDRGFGQPQHF
>15|TRBJ1-1|TRBV28|-|-
TGTGCCAGCAGTTTAGGGCAGCCCATGAACACTGAAGCTTTCTTT
CASSLGQPMNTEAFF
>16|TRBJ2-7|TRBV4-1|-|TRBD2
TGCGCCAGCAGCCAAGAGACTCTAGCGGGAGAGTACGAGCAGTACTTC
CASSQETLAGEYEQYF
>15|TRBJ2-3|TRBV6-1|-|TRBD2
TGTGCCAGCAGACAACTAGCGGGAGGAGCAGATACGCAGTATTTT
CASRQLAGGADTQYF
>14|TRBJ1-3|TRBV30|few|-
TGTGCCTGGAATCCCGACAGACCTGGAAACACCATATATTTT
CAWNPDRPGNTIYF
>12|TRBJ1-2|TRBV6-5|-|TRBD1
TGTGCCAGCACCATGGACAGGGAGGGCTACACCTTC
CASTMDREGYTF
>16|TRBJ1-1|TRBV5-1|once|TRBD1
TGCGCCAGCAGCTACCGGGACAGGGCTATGAACACTGAAGCTTTCTTT
CASSYRDRAMNTEAFF
>16|TRBJ2-7|TRBV4-3|-|TRBD1
TGCGCCAGCAGCCAAGAGCCGACAGGGGGTACAGGGGAGCAGTACTTC
CASSQEPTGGTGEQYF
>15|TRBJ2-7|TRBV5-1|-|TRBD1
TGCGCCAGCAGGGTCACAGGACAGGGAAACGACGAGCAGTACTTC
CASRVTGQGNDEQYF
>14|TRBJ2-3|TRBV7-2|-|-
TGTGCCAGCAGCTTCCTCGCGGTAACGGATACGCAGTATTTT
CASSFLAVTDTQYF
>13|TRBJ2-7|TRBV4-1|-|-
TGCGCCAGCAGCCAAGGTCCCTCCTACGAGCAGTACTTC
CASSQGPSYEQYF
>17|TRBJ2-3|TRBV13|-|TRBD2
TGTGCCAGCAGCCCAGGGACTAGCTGGAGGGGCACAGATACGCAGTATTTT
CASSPGTSWRGTDTQYF
>15|TRBJ2-4|TRBV19|-|-
TGTGCCAGTAGTACGGGAGAACTAGCCAAAAACAGTCAGTACTTC
CASSTGELAKNSQYF